These T cell receptor beta chains were read from a single sample in a study of T-cell memory formation after mild COVID-19. Each CDR3 protein gets one entry after TCRdb re-called the 5' RACE reads with MiXCR. The data hold 470,000 or so distinct CDR3 sequences, with about 23% observed a single time. The sequenced material came from PBMCs or a T cell subset sorted from them (not recorded which). These receptor sequences come from an adult woman who had mild COVID-19 (a few samples of this study predate the infection). Cell type and time point are not known. The CDR3 runs from the conserved cysteine through the conserved F or W. The D gene is left open where the match is weak. For some rows the clone size is stated as once, few or many, or as a class when expanded; others skip it.

v_gene: TRBV7-8
abundance: once
j_gene: TRBJ2-5
d_gene: NA
CDR3nt: TGTGCCAGCAGCCGGGGAATCAGGCAAGAGACCCAGTACTTC
CDR3aa: CASSRGIRQETQYF

v_gene: TRBV6-1
abundance: few
j_gene: TRBJ2-5
d_gene: NA
CDR3nt: TGTGCCAGCAGTGGCTTGACAGAATCGTACCAAGAGACCCAGTACTTC
CDR3aa: CASSGLTESYQETQYF

v_gene: TRBV18
abundance: NA
j_gene: TRBJ2-1
d_gene: TRBD2
CDR3nt: TGTGCCAGCTCCCCCATGAGCGGGAACTACAATGAGCAGTTCTTC
CDR3aa: CASSPMSGNYNEQFF

v_gene: TRBV7-2
abundance: few
j_gene: TRBJ2-3
d_gene: NA
CDR3nt: TGTGCCAGCAGCTTACGCTTCGGCGAGGACACAGATACGCAGTATTTT
CDR3aa: CASSLRFGEDTDTQYF

v_gene: TRBV29-1
abundance: NA
j_gene: TRBJ1-1
d_gene: NA
CDR3nt: TGCAGCGTTGAAAACCCAGGGATGAACACTGAAGCTTTCTTT
CDR3aa: CSVENPGMNTEAFF

v_gene: TRBV7-9
abundance: few
j_gene: TRBJ1-2
d_gene: TRBD1
CDR3nt: TGTGCCAGCAGCTTAGCAGGGGGCGCAGACTATGGCTACACCTTC
CDR3aa: CASSLAGGADYGYTF

v_gene: TRBV3-1
abundance: NA
j_gene: TRBJ1-2
d_gene: NA
CDR3nt: TGTGCCAGCAGCCAGAGGGGGACATACTATGGCTACACCTTC
CDR3aa: CASSQRGTYYGYTF

v_gene: TRBV9
abundance: NA
j_gene: TRBJ1-2
d_gene: NA
CDR3nt: TGTGCCAGCAGCGTAGGTCCGGGTTATGGCTACACCTTC
CDR3aa: CASSVGPGYGYTF

v_gene: TRBV15
abundance: NA
j_gene: TRBJ1-2
d_gene: NA
CDR3nt: TGTGCCACCAGCATTAGTCGTGGCGTCGCGGACTATGGCTACACCTTC
CDR3aa: CATSISRGVADYGYTF

v_gene: TRBV7-2
abundance: few
j_gene: TRBJ2-2
d_gene: NA
CDR3nt: TGTGCCAGCAGCCCGACAGGTCTATTGAACACCGGGGAGCTGTTTTTT
CDR3aa: CASSPTGLLNTGELFF

v_gene: TRBV6-1
abundance: few
j_gene: TRBJ1-2
d_gene: NA
CDR3nt: TGTGCCAGCAGTGAGGGGCCCGAACTCTACACCTTC
CDR3aa: CASSEGPELYTF

v_gene: TRBV5-1
abundance: NA
j_gene: TRBJ1-3
d_gene: TRBD1
CDR3nt: TGCGCCAGCAGCTTGGGACCGGGACAGCGTGTGGACACCATATATTTT
CDR3aa: CASSLGPGQRVDTIYF

v_gene: TRBV12-3/TRBV12-4
abundance: few
j_gene: TRBJ1-6
d_gene: NA
CDR3nt: TGTGCCAGCAGTTCGGACCGCGGACTAAATTCACCCCTCCACTTT
CDR3aa: CASSSDRGLNSPLHF

v_gene: TRBV29-1
abundance: few
j_gene: TRBJ2-7
d_gene: NA
CDR3nt: TGCAGCGTTGGGACCTCGTCCTACGAGCAGTACTTC
CDR3aa: CSVGTSSYEQYF

v_gene: TRBV20-1
abundance: few
j_gene: TRBJ2-7
d_gene: TRBD2
CDR3nt: TGCAGTGCCAACCCGGGACTAGCCTACGAGCAGTACTTC
CDR3aa: CSANPGLAYEQYF

v_gene: TRBV7-2
abundance: NA
j_gene: TRBJ1-5
d_gene: NA
CDR3nt: TGTGCCAGCAGCAACGGTCCTCCCTTAGACACAGGGCACCAGCCCCAGCATTTT
CDR3aa: CASSNGPPLDTGHQPQHF

v_gene: TRBV6-5
abundance: few
j_gene: TRBJ2-2
d_gene: NA
CDR3nt: TGTGCCAGCAGTTACACTAGGAAGGACACCGGGGAGCTGTTTTTT
CDR3aa: CASSYTRKDTGELFF

v_gene: TRBV29-1
abundance: NA
j_gene: TRBJ2-7
d_gene: NA
CDR3nt: TGCAGCGTTTTCCAGGTGGCATCCTACGAGCAGTACTTC
CDR3aa: CSVFQVASYEQYF

v_gene: TRBV7-9
abundance: many
j_gene: TRBJ2-3
d_gene: TRBD2
CDR3nt: TGTGCCAGCAGCTCTTCGCGGGGGGGCCGTACAGATACGCAGTATTTT
CDR3aa: CASSSSRGGRTDTQYF

v_gene: TRBV6-1
abundance: NA
j_gene: TRBJ2-5
d_gene: TRBD2
CDR3nt: TGTGCCGGTCAAGCGGGGGACTCGTGGGAGACCCAGTACTTC
CDR3aa: CAGQAGDSWETQYF

v_gene: TRBV12-3/TRBV12-4
abundance: many
j_gene: TRBJ2-5
d_gene: NA
CDR3nt: TGTGCCAGCAGTTTAAGGGGTCGAGAGACCCAGTACTTC
CDR3aa: CASSLRGRETQYF

v_gene: TRBV19
abundance: few
j_gene: TRBJ2-7
d_gene: TRBD1
CDR3nt: TGTGCCAGTAGGGGACAGGGAGGGACCTACGAGCAGTACTTC
CDR3aa: CASRGQGGTYEQYF

v_gene: TRBV29-1
abundance: few
j_gene: TRBJ2-5
d_gene: NA
CDR3nt: TGCAGCGTTGATTTAGGGGCGCAGGGAGAGACCCAGTACTTC
CDR3aa: CSVDLGAQGETQYF

v_gene: TRBV15
abundance: few
j_gene: TRBJ2-2
d_gene: NA
CDR3nt: TGTGCCACCAGCAGCCGGGGCGATTGGACCGGGGAGCTGTTTTTT
CDR3aa: CATSSRGDWTGELFF

v_gene: TRBV12-3/TRBV12-4
abundance: NA
j_gene: TRBJ2-1
d_gene: TRBD1
CDR3nt: TGTGCCAGCAGTTCAACAGGGGGCGAGGGACCCTACAATGAGCAGTTCTTC
CDR3aa: CASSSTGGEGPYNEQFF

v_gene: TRBV19
abundance: NA
j_gene: TRBJ2-1
d_gene: TRBD2
CDR3nt: TGTGCCAGTAGTATAGTCTCGGGAGGGAGCTCCTACAATGAGCAGTTCTTC
CDR3aa: CASSIVSGGSSYNEQFF

v_gene: TRBV5-1
abundance: few
j_gene: TRBJ2-1
d_gene: TRBD1
CDR3nt: TGCGCCAGCAGCTCGTGGTCCGGGACAGGGACCTACAATGAGCAGTTCTTC
CDR3aa: CASSSWSGTGTYNEQFF

v_gene: TRBV7-9
abundance: NA
j_gene: TRBJ2-7
d_gene: NA
CDR3nt: TGTGCCAGCAGCCTCCGGGGGACCGAGCAGTACTTC
CDR3aa: CASSLRGTEQYF

v_gene: TRBV7-9
abundance: few
j_gene: TRBJ2-2
d_gene: TRBD2
CDR3nt: TGTGCCAGCAGCCCCTCCAACCTAGCGGTCGGTAGCGGGGAGCTGTTTTTT
CDR3aa: CASSPSNLAVGSGELFF

v_gene: TRBV7-9
abundance: NA
j_gene: TRBJ2-5
d_gene: NA
CDR3nt: TGTGCCAGCAGCCCTGACTCCGATCGGGAGACCCAGTACTTC
CDR3aa: CASSPDSDRETQYF

v_gene: TRBV3-1
abundance: NA
j_gene: TRBJ2-1
d_gene: NA
CDR3nt: TGTGCCAGCAGCCAAGTAGCGGGACAGGGAAGGCAGTTCTTC
CDR3aa: CASSQVAGQGRQFF

v_gene: TRBV5-1
abundance: NA
j_gene: TRBJ2-7
d_gene: NA
CDR3nt: TGCGCCAGCAGCCCAAGGGGGGGTTCCGAGCAGTACTTC
CDR3aa: CASSPRGGSEQYF

v_gene: TRBV12-3/TRBV12-4
abundance: many
j_gene: TRBJ2-7
d_gene: NA
CDR3nt: TGTGCCAGCAGCCATGGGCCGTCCTACGAGCAGTACTTC
CDR3aa: CASSHGPSYEQYF

v_gene: TRBV5-1
abundance: NA
j_gene: TRBJ2-4
d_gene: TRBD1
CDR3nt: TGCGCCAGCAGCCCTCGACAGGGATCAAACATTCAGTACTTC
CDR3aa: CASSPRQGSNIQYF

v_gene: TRBV2
abundance: few
j_gene: TRBJ2-7
d_gene: TRBD2
CDR3nt: TGTGCCAGCAGTGAATTGATGCGGGAGTCCTCCTACGAGCAGTACTTC
CDR3aa: CASSELMRESSYEQYF

v_gene: TRBV29-1
abundance: few
j_gene: TRBJ1-1
d_gene: NA
CDR3nt: TGCAGCGTTGAAGTAGAGCAGGCCTACACTGAAGCTTTCTTT
CDR3aa: CSVEVEQAYTEAFF

v_gene: TRBV7-6
abundance: NA
j_gene: TRBJ1-2
d_gene: NA
CDR3nt: TGTGCCAGCAGCTCGTCGGGACCTTATGGCTACACCTTC
CDR3aa: CASSSSGPYGYTF

v_gene: TRBV5-1
abundance: NA
j_gene: TRBJ2-1
d_gene: TRBD2
CDR3nt: TGCGCCAGCAGCTTGGCCATCCTAGCGGGGGGGCCTAATGAGCAGTTCTTC
CDR3aa: CASSLAILAGGPNEQFF

v_gene: TRBV6-1
abundance: NA
j_gene: TRBJ1-6
d_gene: NA
CDR3nt: TGTGCCAGCATTGGAGTAAGCTCCTATAATTCACCCCTCCACTTT
CDR3aa: CASIGVSSYNSPLHF

v_gene: TRBV4-2
abundance: NA
j_gene: TRBJ2-2
d_gene: NA
CDR3nt: TGTGCCAGCAGCCAAGTGAGCCCGAACGTCGCCGGGGAGCTGTTTTTT
CDR3aa: CASSQVSPNVAGELFF

v_gene: TRBV5-6
abundance: few
j_gene: TRBJ2-1
d_gene: NA
CDR3nt: TGTGCCAGCAGCGGGGGCGTGGGCCACTACAATGAGCAGTTCTTC
CDR3aa: CASSGGVGHYNEQFF

v_gene: TRBV18
abundance: NA
j_gene: TRBJ2-1
d_gene: TRBD2
CDR3nt: TGTGCCAGCTCAGCCCTAGCTAGCGGTAACAATGAGCAGTTCTTC
CDR3aa: CASSALASGNNEQFF

v_gene: TRBV7-2
abundance: few
j_gene: TRBJ2-1
d_gene: TRBD2
CDR3nt: TGTGCCAGCAGCTCCGTAGCGGGAGCTAGGAATGAGCAGTTCTTC
CDR3aa: CASSSVAGARNEQFF

v_gene: TRBV5-1
abundance: NA
j_gene: TRBJ2-3
d_gene: TRBD2
CDR3nt: TGCGCCAGCAGCTTGGATTCGGGACTAGCGGGGCGGGAGACAGATACGCAGTATTTT
CDR3aa: CASSLDSGLAGRETDTQYF

v_gene: TRBV10-3
abundance: many
j_gene: TRBJ2-1
d_gene: TRBD2
CDR3nt: TGTGCCATCAATGGCGGGAGAAATGAGCAGTTCTTC
CDR3aa: CAINGGRNEQFF

v_gene: TRBV3-1
abundance: NA
j_gene: TRBJ2-1
d_gene: TRBD1
CDR3nt: TGTGCCAGCAGCCCGCCCGGGACAGGAGAAAACAATGAGCAGTTCTTC
CDR3aa: CASSPPGTGENNEQFF

v_gene: TRBV2
abundance: NA
j_gene: TRBJ1-5
d_gene: NA
CDR3nt: TGTGCCAGCAGCGGTTCTGTCGTCTGGTTAGCCCAGCATTTT
CDR3aa: CASSGSVVWLAQHF

v_gene: TRBV11-2
abundance: NA
j_gene: TRBJ1-5
d_gene: TRBD1
CDR3nt: TGTGCCAGCAGCCGTACCGGGACAGTCGGACAGCCCCAGCATTTT
CDR3aa: CASSRTGTVGQPQHF

v_gene: TRBV11-3
abundance: many
j_gene: TRBJ2-7
d_gene: TRBD2
CDR3nt: TGTGCCAGCAGCACTCGACTAGCGGGGTCCTACGAGCAGTACTTC
CDR3aa: CASSTRLAGSYEQYF

v_gene: TRBV21-1
abundance: few
j_gene: TRBJ2-2
d_gene: NA
CDR3nt: TGTGCCAGCAGTTTCCAGGGGGCTTGTGACACCGGGGAGCTGTTTTTT
CDR3aa: CASSFQGACDTGELFF

v_gene: TRBV5-1
abundance: many
j_gene: TRBJ2-7
d_gene: TRBD2
CDR3nt: TGCGCCAGCAGCTTGGTTACAGCGGGAGTATCCGAGCAGTACTTC
CDR3aa: CASSLVTAGVSEQYF

v_gene: TRBV27
abundance: NA
j_gene: TRBJ1-4
d_gene: NA
CDR3nt: TGTGCCAGCAGACTAGATGCAACTAATGAAAAACTGTTTTTT
CDR3aa: CASRLDATNEKLFF